Below are 24 T cell receptor beta chains sequenced from a single sample in a study of PD-L1 blockade in urothelial cancer. Assay: immunoSEQ multiplex PCR; the TCRdb copy retains only in-frame clones and omits some. The sample carries about 48,000 clones, about 82% recorded once. Time point of the sample: peripheral blood 6 weeks after treatment start. Here the sequenced sample was PBMCs, taken around atezolizumab (anti-PD-L1) treatment. These receptor sequences come from a man between 65 and 79 years old with urothelial cancer.

The V and J genes are TRBV18 and TRBJ2-2; 12 bases fit TRBD2. Germline-derived CDR1 and CDR2 are KGHSH and LQKENI. This CDR3 is built from 16 residues. Unmatched junction bases numbered 3, after V lost 3 bases and J lost 4 bases. CDR3 protein: CASSPGLAGFTGELFF. The CDR3 DNA sequence: TGTGCCAGCTCACCCGGACTAGCGGGATTCACCGGGGAGCTGTTTTTT.

CDR3 loop: CASSEVRSTDTQYF. The CDR3 DNA follows: TGTGCCAGCAGTGAAGTACGGAGCACAGATACGCAGTATTTT. The rearrangement joins TRBV6-1 to TRBJ2-3; no clear D. Germline V lookup: CDR1 MNHNS, CDR2 SASEGT. The CDR3 contains 14 residues. V lost 1 base and J 0 bases, leaving 5 bases between the germline ends.

The chain employs TRBV6-5 and TRBJ2-2; TRBD1 matches 10 bases. Germline loops: CDR1 MNHEY, CDR2 SVGAGI. Trimming cost V 6 bases and J 4 bases; bases outside gene matches: 5. This CDR3 has 15 amino acids. The CDR3 sequence: CASRPTGGFTGELFF. The CDR3 nucleotides are TGTGCCAGCAGGCCGACAGGGGGCTTCACCGGGGAGCTGTTTTTT.

The chain recombines TRBV9 with TRBJ2-3; tentatively, D is TRBD2 (7 bases). CDR1 is SGDLS, CDR2 YYNGEE, per germline. The CDR3 has 15 residues. V lost 4 bases, J lost 0 bases, and 12 bases lay in between. In nucleotides, the CDR3 is TGTGCCAGCAGCCGGAGGGGGGGGAGCACAGATACGCAGTATTTT. Protein sequence: CASSRRGGSTDTQYF.

The chain couples TRBV5-1 to TRBJ1-1, with D perhaps matching TRBD1 (6 bases). Trimming stripped 0 bases from V and 3 bases from J, with 9 bases between. The germline CDR1 and CDR2 sequences are SGHRS and YFSETQ. CDR3 length equals 14 residues. The CDR3 region has the DNA TGCGCCAGCAGCTTGGCGGGGGGGCACACTGAAGCTTTCTTT. Protein product: CASSLAGGHTEAFF.

The chain joins TRBV4-1 to TRBJ1-4; a possible D gene is TRBD1 (5 bases). V lost 1 base to trimming and J lost 8 bases, with 14 bases between them. Germline V gene sequence: CDR1 MGHRA, CDR2 YSYEKL. The CDR3 spans 15 residues. The CDR3 here is CASSQGLRGREKLFF. In nucleotides, the CDR3 is TGCGCCAGCAGCCAAGGGCTCCGGGGGAGGGAAAAACTGTTTTTT.

This sequence joins TRBV5-4 and TRBJ2-7; 10 positions match TRBD2. J lost 4 bases, V lost 2 bases, and 6 bases had no gene match. This CDR3 is 15 amino acids long. Looked up from germline, CDR1 is SGHNT and CDR2 is YYREEE (reference sequence). The CDR3 DNA sequence: TGTGCCAGCAGCTTAGCGGGAGGGGGGAGGTACGAGCAGTACTTC. Protein product: CASSLAGGGRYEQYF.

The rearrangement uses TRBV5-1 and TRBJ2-2, with D maybe TRBD2 (6 bases). Trimming stripped 1 base from V and 0 bases from J, with 7 bases between. This CDR3 is built from 15 residues. The V gene's germline CDR1 is SGHRS and CDR2 YFSETQ. Here the CDR3 reads CASSLPSANTGELFF. The CDR3 region has the DNA TGCGCCAGCAGCTTGCCTAGCGCGAACACCGGGGAGCTGTTTTTT.

The V and J genes are TRBV7-8 and TRBJ2-3; 8 bases line up with TRBD2. Germline V gene data show CDR1 as SGHVS and CDR2 as FQNEAQ. The CDR3 length is 17 residues. Trimming took 1 base from V and 0 from J; bases not matched to a gene: 6. This CDR3 is CASSLGWVAGSTDTQYF. The CDR3 bases are TGTGCCAGCAGCTTAGGGTGGGTAGCGGGGAGCACAGATACGCAGTATTTT.

J is TRBJ1-4 and V is TRBV30, with D possibly TRBD1 on 5 matching bases. Germline CDR1 is GTSNPN and CDR2 is SVGIG (reference sequence). This CDR3 region has 15 residues. Deletions cut 3 bases from V and 0 bases from J, with 11 bases between. The CDR3 DNA is TGTGCCTGGAGCTGGGGGGGGGCAACTAATGAAAAACTGTTTTTT. Amino acids: CAWSWGGATNEKLFF.

V and J are TRBV15 and TRBJ2-7, with 7 positions matching TRBD1. Germline CDR1 and CDR2: LNHNV and YYDKDF (reference sequence). The V gene end was trimmed by 4 bases and the J gene end by 7 bases; junction bases not matched to a gene: 13. The CDR3 length is 15 residues. The CDR3 here is CATSTDRARLGEQYF. CDR3 nucleotides: TGTGCCACCAGCACCGACAGGGCCCGTTTGGGAGAGCAGTACTTC. The full variable domain, with the rest looked up from reference TRBV15 and TRBJ2-7, is DAMVIQNPRYQVTQFGKPVTLSCSQTLNHNVMYWYQQKSSQAPKLLFHYYDKDFNNEADTPDNFQSRRPNTSFCFLDIRSPGLGDTAMYLCATSTDRARLGEQYFGPGTRLTVT.

The chain links TRBV6-5 to TRBJ2-7, with 8 bases aligning to TRBD2. CDR1 MNHEY and CDR2 SVGAGI come from the germline V gene. V dropped 5 bases and J dropped 2; count of bases not matched to a gene: 5. The CDR3 length is 14 residues. The CDR3 DNA follows: TGTGCCAGCAGTCGAGCGGGACTAGCCTACGAGCAGTACTTC. Its protein product is CASSRAGLAYEQYF.

The chain is built from TRBV30 and TRBJ2-1; D uncertain. The V end was cut by 5 bases, the J end by 3 bases, with 5 bases between. The germline V gene encodes CDR1 GTSNPN and CDR2 SVGIG (reference sequence). This CDR3 spans 11 amino acids. The CDR3 reads CAWENYNEQFF. CDR3 nucleotides: TGTGCCTGGGAGAACTACAATGAGCAGTTCTTC.

V gene TRBV5-6 combines with J gene TRBJ2-1; the match to TRBD2 covers 13 bases. With V trimmed by 6 bases and J by 8 bases, 5 bases remained unmatched. Germline V gives CDR1 SGHDT, CDR2 YYEEEE. This CDR3 comprises 14 residues. As DNA, the CDR3 is TGTGCCAGCATTGGACTAGCGGGAGCCGATGAGCAGTTCTTC. Translated: CASIGLAGADEQFF.

The chain recombines TRBV6-6 with TRBJ1-2; 8 bases map to TRBD1. Per germline, CDR1 MNHNY and CDR2 SVGAGI (reference sequence). V dropped 4 bases and J dropped 6; count of bases not matched to a gene: 4. This CDR3 region has 13 residues. In DNA, the CDR3 is TGTGCCAGCAGTTTCGTGACAGGGGATGGCTACACCTTC. Residues: CASSFVTGDGYTF.

The chain carries TRBV9 and TRBJ2-7; D gene unclear. Germline CDR1 is SGDLS and CDR2 is YYNGEE. The CDR3 contains 15 residues. V was trimmed by 1 base and J by 6 bases, leaving 17 bases between them. CDR3: CASSVFSSSLGEQYF. CDR3 DNA sequence: TGTGCCAGCAGCGTATTCTCGAGCTCGCTAGGCGAGCAGTACTTC.

The chain joins TRBV2 to TRBJ2-1; D remains unclear. Germline V gene sequence: CDR1 SNHLY, CDR2 FYNNEI. The CDR3 covers 15 residues. With 2 bases removed from V and 0 bases from J, the gap between germline ends came to 8 bases. In nucleotides, the CDR3 is TGTGCCAGCAGTGAACTTCCGGGCTCCTACAATGAGCAGTTCTTC. This encodes CASSELPGSYNEQFF.

The chain uses TRBV5-1 and TRBJ2-7; D is perhaps TRBD2 (7 bases). Trimming removed 4 bases at V and 0 bases at J, with 17 bases between. Germline values: CDR1 SGHRS, CDR2 YFSETQ. The CDR3 consists of 16 residues. CDR3 sequence reads: CASSPSVGGLSYEQYF. CDR3 bases: TGCGCCAGCAGCCCATCCGTGGGGGGGCTCTCCTACGAGCAGTACTTC.

The chain links TRBV9 to TRBJ2-3, with TRBD2 matching over 10 bases. CDR1 and CDR2 (germline): SGDLS, YYNGEE. V was pared by 0 bases and J by 1 base, with 5 bases of the junction left unmatched. The CDR3 totals 17 residues. The CDR3 DNA follows: TGTGCCAGCAGCGTAGGGGCTAGCGGGAGTGGCACAGATACGCAGTATTTT. The encoded protein is CASSVGASGSGTDTQYF.

The V gene is TRBV6-6, the J gene TRBJ2-5; D is undetermined. The last part of the DNA fits TRBJ2-7 better; the J call may be wrong. Germline values: CDR1 MNHNY, CDR2 SVGAGI (reference sequence). The CDR3 spans 12 residues. In DNA form, the CDR3 reads TGTGCCAGCAGTCCGCGGTTGTACGAGCAGTACTTC. It codes for CASSPRLYEQYF.

This chain joins TRBV19 and TRBJ2-1; the D is unclear. V was pared by 2 bases and J by 5 bases, with 10 bases between. The CDR3 consists of 14 residues. Germline values: CDR1 LNHDA, CDR2 SQIVND (reference sequence). The chain's CDR3 is CASSIRRLDNEQFF. CDR3 in DNA: TGTGCCAGTAGTATAAGACGGCTAGACAATGAGCAGTTCTTC. Full variable domain (rest looked up from reference TRBV19 and TRBJ2-1): DGGITQSPKYLFRKEGQNVTLSCEQNLNHDAMYWYRQDPGQGLRLIYYSQIVNDFQKGDIAEGYSVSREKKESFPLTVTSAQKNPTAFYLCASSIRRLDNEQFFGPGTRLTVL.

The chain links TRBV11-2 to TRBJ2-1; D uncertain. Germline CDR1 SGHAT, CDR2 FQNNGV. CDR3 length equals 15 residues. The V and J ends lost 5 bases and 0 bases respectively, with 11 bases between them. The CDR3 reads CASSPQRVSYNEQFF. The CDR3 DNA is TGTGCCAGCAGCCCACAACGGGTCTCCTACAATGAGCAGTTCTTC.

This clone has a single count. This chain links TRBV18 with TRBJ2-7; 8 positions agree with TRBD2. The CDR3 covers 15 residues. V shed 0 bases, J shed 2 bases, and the junction held 3 bases outside the gene matches. Looked up from germline, CDR1 is KGHSH and CDR2 is LQKENI. The CDR3 DNA reads TGTGCCAGCTCACCACCATCACTAGCGGCCTACGAGCAGTACTTC. Protein: CASSPPSLAAYEQYF.

The chain carries TRBV5-6 and TRBJ2-7, with a weak D call TRBD2 (5 bases). The germline V gene encodes CDR1 SGHDT and CDR2 YYEEEE. The germline V and J ends were trimmed by 0 bases and 4 bases, with 8 bases remaining between them. The CDR3 sequence is 13 residues long. CDR3 in DNA: TGTGCCAGCAGCTTGGTGGGAGATTACGAGCAGTACTTC. Protein product: CASSLVGDYEQYF.